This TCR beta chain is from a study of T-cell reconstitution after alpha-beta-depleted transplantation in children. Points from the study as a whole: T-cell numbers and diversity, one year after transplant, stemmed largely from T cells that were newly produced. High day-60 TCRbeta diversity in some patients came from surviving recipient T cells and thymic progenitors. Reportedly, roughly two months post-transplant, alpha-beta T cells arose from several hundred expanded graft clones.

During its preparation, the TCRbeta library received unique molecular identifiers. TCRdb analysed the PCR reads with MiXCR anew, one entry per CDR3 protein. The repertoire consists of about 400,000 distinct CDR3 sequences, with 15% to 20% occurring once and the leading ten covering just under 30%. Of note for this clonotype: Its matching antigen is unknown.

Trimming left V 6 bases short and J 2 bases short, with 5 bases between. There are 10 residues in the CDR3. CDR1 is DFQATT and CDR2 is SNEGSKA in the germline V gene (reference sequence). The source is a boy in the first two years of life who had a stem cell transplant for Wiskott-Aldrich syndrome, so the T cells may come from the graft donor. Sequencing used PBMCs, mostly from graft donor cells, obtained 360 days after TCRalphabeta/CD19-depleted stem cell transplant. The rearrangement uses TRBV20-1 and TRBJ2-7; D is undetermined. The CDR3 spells CSASTYEQYF. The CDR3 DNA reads TGCAGTGCCTCGACCTACGAGCAGTACTTC.